Sequencing of this T cell receptor (beta chain) was carried out in a study of T cell responses to AZD1222 COVID-19 vaccine (TCRdb year 2021). As for the study more broadly: A total of under 250 trial participants underwent TCR sequencing, of whom about 210 had received two doses of AZD1222 and around 25 had received two doses of the MenACWY control vaccine. Trial participants were enrolled by age into 18-55, 56-69 and 70-plus year subgroups, with around 140, 26 and 57 TCR-sequenced participants respectively. What the work shows at the level of the full study, not this receptor alone: Most participants were white British and females outnumbered males, and the authors suggested that clonal diversity may have been underestimated. No day 14 peak-response samples were available, so repertoires were characterized only after the peak T cell response. CD4 TCRs associated with the vaccine covered the entire spike protein, and the dominant responses were in regions 160-218 and 743-854. Reportedly, close to half of the unique spike-specific TCRs recognized epitopes lying outside the regions that are mutated in the B.1.351 and B.1.1.7 variants. After two AZD1222 doses, both the breadth and the depth of spike-specific TCRs were significantly higher than at day 0 and than in MenACWY recipients. In the small 56-69-year group, the increase in depth fell short of significance, most likely because of low power. Only five or six AZD1222 recipients were SARS-CoV-2 seropositive at baseline, limiting conclusions about previously exposed vaccinees.

The CDR3 regions of human TCRbeta chains were analyzed by immunosequencing. The original methods were these. Repertoire TCRs were matched against a reference library of SARS-CoV-2-specific TCRs generated with the MIRA antigen-specificity platform. Breadth meant the fraction of unique TCRs that were SARS-CoV-2-associated, whereas depth meant the fraction of total T cells that were SARS-CoV-2-associated. Using the MIRA data, each spike-specific TCR was mapped to the spike region that the TCR reacts to and placed in a CD4 or CD8 class. Log10-transformed breadth and depth values were compared by one-way ANOVA with Sidak's multiple comparisons tests. This is the immuneACCESS table as TCRdb keeps it, with only in-frame sequences that have V and J called. A part of the clones is gone; compared with another copy, unresolved V genes explain less than half, and the rest is unexplained. Clonal size and the V and J genes are those of that table, whereas D and trimming came from the DNA. The sample records about 76,000 clones, about 74% of which are singletons. Of the sample, roughly 29% is held by the ten largest clones.

With regard to this clone: Its cognate antigen has yet to be identified. No clone much larger than this one lies a single base away; base qualities are absent.

Including the terminal cysteine and phenylalanine, the CDR3 comprises 15 residues. The CDR3 DNA has 45 bases and is translated from base 1. Taken from the germline V gene, the CDR1 and CDR2 loops are SGDLS and YYNGEE. V is cut by 0 bases and J by 6 bases, and the space between the germline ends is 15 bases. The intended sense of this specimen's time point label: about 28 days (+/-7) after the second vaccine dose. Interpreted using the paper, the treatment or condition label stands for: meningococcal conjugate vaccine given as trial control. Vaccinee samples were obtained from the UK trials COV001 and COV002, which included a single-blind randomized controlled phase 2/3 trial of AZD1222 (ChAdOx1 nCoV-19) in healthy adults. Trial participant PBMC samples were collected at day 0 and day 28 after the second dose for TCRbeta chain sequencing.

The sample in question was peripheral blood, obtained 28 days after the second dose of the MenACWY control vaccine. The TCR was taken from an adult who received the MenACWY meningococcal vaccine as a control. The sequence is built from TRBV9 and TRBJ1-2; TRBD1 is possibly the D segment (6 matching bases). CDR3 reads: CASSVDQGRFDGYTF. The DNA sequence is as follows: TGTGCCAGCAGCGTAGACCAGGGGAGGTTTGATGGCTACACCTTC. Outside the CDR3, residues come from the reference TRBV9 and TRBJ1-2 proteins, so the full variable domain is: DSGVTQTPKHLITATGQRVTLRCSPRSGDLSVYWYQQSLDQGLQFLIQYYNGEERAKGNILERFSAQQFPDLHSELNLSSLELGDSALYFCASSVDQGRFDGYTFGSGTRLTVV.